This T cell receptor beta chain was obtained from a study of OX40 agonist ivuxolimab in advanced cancers. On the study more broadly: The drug used for patients, ivuxolimab, was an agonistic anti-OX40 (CD134) antibody. The study reported partial responses in three patients: one hepatocellular carcinoma, two cutaneous melanoma. Study outcomes and limitations: Clonal expansion from baseline to week 6 occurred in both CD4+ and CD8+ T cells. Some patients without response likewise showed low normalized clonal expansion.

Data came from immunoSEQ multiplex PCR; TCRdb stores just in-frame clones and leaves some out. The table records approximately 77,000 clones, approximately 87% of them present only once. This CDR3 comprises 14 residues. CDR1 SEHNR and CDR2 FQNEAQ come from the germline V gene (reference sequence). About this clone itself: Its specificity is unknown.

This receptor was taken from an adult with an advanced solid tumor such as melanoma, head and neck, liver or kidney cancer. The source was CD4+ or CD8+ T cells sorted from blood, collected in a trial of the OX40 agonist ivuxolimab. This chain links TRBV7-9 with TRBJ2-5; TRBD1 aligns across 8 bases. TRBJ2-7 explains the end of the DNA better; the J call may be wrong. CDR3 amino acids: CASSSHRGRGEQYF. In DNA form, the CDR3 reads TGTGCCAGCAGCTCCCACAGGGGGAGAGGCGAGCAGTACTTC.